The entry below describes one TCR beta chain. This sample was included in a study of blood T cell repertoires in COVID-19. Study-level background: Acute and convalescent COVID-19 specimens originated in the United States, Italy and Spain.

Some clones are missing from TCRdb's copy, which holds only in-frame ones; the method was immunoSEQ multiplex PCR. The sample lists 150,000 or so clones; about 86% were seen once. The specimen was PBMCs or T cells enriched from blood (not recorded which). The clonotype comes from a woman aged 50 to 60 in a cohort exposed to, infected with or recovered from COVID-19 (not recorded which).

CDR3 residues: CASSPRGNSYNEQFF. DNA for the CDR3: TGTGCCAGCAGCCCCCGCGGGAACTCCTACAATGAGCAGTTCTTC. The V call is TRBV7-9, the J call TRBJ2-1, with a weak D call TRBD2 (6 bases). The CDR3 totals 15 residues. V was cut by 5 bases and J by 0 bases, with 11 bases left in between. CDR1 is SEHNR, CDR2 FQNEAQ, per germline (reference sequence). The full variable domain, its missing parts supplied by reference TRBV7-9 and TRBJ2-1, is DTGVSQNPRHKITKRGQNVTFRCDPISEHNRLYWYRQTLGQGPEFLTYFQNEAQLEKSRLLSDRFSAERPKGSFSTLEIQRTEQGDSAMYLCASSPRGNSYNEQFFGPGTRLTVL.